This T cell receptor beta chain was documented in a study of cytomegalovirus exposure and HLA in healthy donors. In the case of this clone: The antigen is unknown.

Study-level results: It was taken for granted in presence/absence analyses that sequencing depth across donors was roughly uniform. According to the study, 180 or so TCR beta chains were cytomegalovirus-associated. Within the data, a cluster of highly shared sequence variants was likely a sequencing artifact. Earlier analysis looked at TCR beta V segments, and most were productive about 87% or about 30% of the time.

Both 60 Vbeta primers and 13 Jbeta primers went into the PCR. Assay: immunoSEQ multiplex PCR; the TCRdb copy retains only in-frame clones and omits some. The sample holds tens of thousands of clones. The CDR3 has 16 amino acids. CDR1 is SGHDN, CDR2 FVKESK, per germline. The ends lost 2 bases at V and 3 bases at J; junction bases unmatched: 7. The clonotype originates from a female donor in good health and CMV-seronegative. The source material was PBMCs. The chain links TRBV14 to TRBJ2-1; 7 bases match TRBD1. The CDR3 DNA follows: TGTGCCAGCAGCCAAACGGACAGGTTGCACTACAATGAGCAGTTCTTC. Its protein product is CASSQTDRLHYNEQFF.